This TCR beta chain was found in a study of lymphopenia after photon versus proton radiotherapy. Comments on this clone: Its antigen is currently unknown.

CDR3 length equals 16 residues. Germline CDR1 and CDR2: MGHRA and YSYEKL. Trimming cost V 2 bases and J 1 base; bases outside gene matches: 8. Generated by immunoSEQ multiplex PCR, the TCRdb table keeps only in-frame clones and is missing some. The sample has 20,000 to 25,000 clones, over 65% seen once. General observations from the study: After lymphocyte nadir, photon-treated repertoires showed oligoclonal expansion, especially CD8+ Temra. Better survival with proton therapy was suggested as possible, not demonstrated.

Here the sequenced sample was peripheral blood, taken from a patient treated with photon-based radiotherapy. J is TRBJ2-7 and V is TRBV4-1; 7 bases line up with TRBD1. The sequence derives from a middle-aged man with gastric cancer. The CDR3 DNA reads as TGCGCCAGCAGCCAATCCCTACAGGGGCTTTCCTACGAGCAGTACTTC. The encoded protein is CASSQSLQGLSYEQYF.